This section outlines one T cell receptor beta chain sequence together with its context. Generated by immunoSEQ multiplex PCR, the TCRdb table keeps only in-frame clones and is missing some. The sample yields 30,000 to 35,000 clones, 80% to 90% seen once. This entry belongs to a study of blood T cell repertoires in COVID-19. Study-level information: Sample material is recorded as cDNA or gDNA derived from T cells, B-cell-depleted T cells, or PBMCs.

The germline V gene encodes CDR1 SGHAT and CDR2 FQNNGV. Trimming cost V 5 bases and J 2 bases, with 16 bases left between them. CDR3 length equals 17 residues. V is TRBV11-2 and J is TRBJ2-6; TRBD1 might be the D (5 bases). Sequencing input: peripheral blood. The receptor was derived from a man aged 55-75 years with active COVID-19. DNA for the CDR3: TGTGCCAGCAGCCTCAACTCAGGGTCGACTGGGGCCAACGTCCTGACTTTC. This encodes CASSLNSGSTGANVLTF.